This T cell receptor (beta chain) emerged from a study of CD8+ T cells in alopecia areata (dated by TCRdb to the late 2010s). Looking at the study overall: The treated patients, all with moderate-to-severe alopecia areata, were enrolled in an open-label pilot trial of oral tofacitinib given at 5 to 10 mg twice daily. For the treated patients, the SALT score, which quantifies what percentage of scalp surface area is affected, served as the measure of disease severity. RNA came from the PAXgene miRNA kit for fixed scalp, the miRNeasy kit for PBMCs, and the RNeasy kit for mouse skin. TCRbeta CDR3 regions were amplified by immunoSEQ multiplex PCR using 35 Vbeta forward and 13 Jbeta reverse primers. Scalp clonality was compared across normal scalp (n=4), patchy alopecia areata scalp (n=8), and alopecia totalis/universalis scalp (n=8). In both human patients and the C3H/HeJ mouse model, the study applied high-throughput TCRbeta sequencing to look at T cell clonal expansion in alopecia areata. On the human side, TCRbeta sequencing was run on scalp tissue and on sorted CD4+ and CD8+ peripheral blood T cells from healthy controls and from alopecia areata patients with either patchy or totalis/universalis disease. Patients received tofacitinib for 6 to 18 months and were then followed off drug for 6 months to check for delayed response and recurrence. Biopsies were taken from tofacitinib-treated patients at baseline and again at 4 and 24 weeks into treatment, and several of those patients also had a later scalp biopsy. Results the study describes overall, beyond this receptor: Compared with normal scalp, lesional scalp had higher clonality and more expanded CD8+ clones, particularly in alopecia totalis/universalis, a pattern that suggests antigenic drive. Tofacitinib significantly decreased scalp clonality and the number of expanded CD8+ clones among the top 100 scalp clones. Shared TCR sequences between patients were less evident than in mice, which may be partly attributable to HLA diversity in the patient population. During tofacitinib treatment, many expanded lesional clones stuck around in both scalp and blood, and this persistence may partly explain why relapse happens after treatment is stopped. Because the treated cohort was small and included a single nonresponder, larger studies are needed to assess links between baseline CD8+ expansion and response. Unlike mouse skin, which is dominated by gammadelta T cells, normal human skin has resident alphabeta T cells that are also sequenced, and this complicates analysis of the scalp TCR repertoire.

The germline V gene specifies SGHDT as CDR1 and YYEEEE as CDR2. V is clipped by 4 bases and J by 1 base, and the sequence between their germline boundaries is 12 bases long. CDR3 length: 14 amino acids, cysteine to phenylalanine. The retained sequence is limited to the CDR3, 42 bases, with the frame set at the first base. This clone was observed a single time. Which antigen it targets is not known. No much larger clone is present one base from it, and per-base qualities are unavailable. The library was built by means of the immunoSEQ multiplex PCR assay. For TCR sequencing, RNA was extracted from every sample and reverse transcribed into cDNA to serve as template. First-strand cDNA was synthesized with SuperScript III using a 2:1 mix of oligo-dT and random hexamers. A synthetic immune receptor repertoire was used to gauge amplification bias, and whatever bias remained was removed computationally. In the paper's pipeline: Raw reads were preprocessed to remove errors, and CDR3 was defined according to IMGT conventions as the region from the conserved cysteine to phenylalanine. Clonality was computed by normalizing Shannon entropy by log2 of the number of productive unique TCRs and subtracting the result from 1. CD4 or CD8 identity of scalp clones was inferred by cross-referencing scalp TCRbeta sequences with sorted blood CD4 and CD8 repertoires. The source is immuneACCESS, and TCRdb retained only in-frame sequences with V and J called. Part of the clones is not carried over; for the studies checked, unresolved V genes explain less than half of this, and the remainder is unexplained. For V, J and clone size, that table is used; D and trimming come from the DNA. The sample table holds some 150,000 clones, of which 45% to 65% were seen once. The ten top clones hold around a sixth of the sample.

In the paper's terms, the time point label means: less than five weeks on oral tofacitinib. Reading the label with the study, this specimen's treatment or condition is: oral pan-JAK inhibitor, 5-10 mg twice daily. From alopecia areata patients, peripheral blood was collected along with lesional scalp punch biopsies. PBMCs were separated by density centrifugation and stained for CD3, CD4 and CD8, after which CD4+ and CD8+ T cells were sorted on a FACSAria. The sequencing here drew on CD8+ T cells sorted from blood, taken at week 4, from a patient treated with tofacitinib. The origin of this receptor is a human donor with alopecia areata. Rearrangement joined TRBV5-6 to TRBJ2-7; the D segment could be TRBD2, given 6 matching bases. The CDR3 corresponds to CASSSGAGSYEQYF. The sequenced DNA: TGTGCCAGCAGCAGTGGGGCGGGGTCCTACGAGCAGTACTTC.